This TCR beta chain was obtained from a study of Graves' ophthalmopathy and Graves' hyperthyroidism. Notes on this clonotype: Its target is not known.

Using RNA transcripts, the TCR beta CDR3 regions were amplified. Second-round multiplex PCR came after a first-round RT-PCR that employed HTBI primers. TCRdb analysed the multiplex PCR reads with MiXCR anew, one entry per CDR3 protein. The sample has fewer than 400,000 distinct CDR3 sequences, approximately 20% seen once. Study-level points and caveats: Appearing in blood as well were most expanded thyroid clonotypes above 0.001 frequency.

Germline-derived CDR1 and CDR2 are DFQATT and SNEGSKA (reference sequence). This CDR3 spans 14 amino acids. V trimming: 6 bases; J trimming: 5 bases; junction bases outside the gene matches: 12. Input material: peripheral blood. This rearrangement joins TRBV20-1 to TRBJ1-2; 7 nucleotides agree with TRBD1. This receptor was obtained from a woman aged 18-29 years with Graves' ophthalmopathy. The CDR3 bases are TGCAGTGCCAGGGAAGCAGGGGGAGCGTATGGCTACACCTTC. The encoded protein is CSAREAGGAYGYTF.